The sequence of this T cell receptor beta chain was determined in a study of human T cells and chemical hapten exposure. Study at large: Sensitization involved placing 2% DPC onto a 2 cm by 2 cm region of upper inner arm skin. Women made up most patients, who had alopecia areata, totalis or universalis. Scalp application of diphenylcyclopropenone was performed weekly in patients across the entire roughly 25-week study.

Germline V lookup: CDR1 SGHAT, CDR2 FQNNGV. Unmatched junction bases numbered 10, after V lost 6 bases and J lost 3 bases. The CDR3 consists of 17 residues. Original handling: TCRs per sample had a median of 95,638 and ranged from roughly 23,224 to 700,000. Each CDR3 protein gets one entry after TCRdb re-called the RACE reads with MiXCR. Clone size and V and J calls follow TCRdb, not the original study. The table has some 52,000 distinct CDR3 sequences, about 10% seen once. This clonotype was seen a few times. Indicated time point: patch test 1, 2 weeks after DPC sensitization. Indicated treatment: therapeutic diphenylcyclopropenone sensitization with weekly scalp DPC. Unfractionated whole blood was the source from which total RNA was extracted.

The receptor was derived from a woman between 40 and 50 years old with alopecia areata. Some clones in this sample may be carry-over from other donors' samples. J is TRBJ2-7 and V is TRBV11-2; 14 positions agree with TRBD2. The source material was whole blood, sampled in connection with sensitization to the hapten diphenylcyclopropenone (DPC). The CDR3 DNA is TGTGCCAGCAGAGATGGACTAGCGGGAGGATGGGTCTACGAGCAGTACTTC. It encodes CASRDGLAGGWVYEQYF.